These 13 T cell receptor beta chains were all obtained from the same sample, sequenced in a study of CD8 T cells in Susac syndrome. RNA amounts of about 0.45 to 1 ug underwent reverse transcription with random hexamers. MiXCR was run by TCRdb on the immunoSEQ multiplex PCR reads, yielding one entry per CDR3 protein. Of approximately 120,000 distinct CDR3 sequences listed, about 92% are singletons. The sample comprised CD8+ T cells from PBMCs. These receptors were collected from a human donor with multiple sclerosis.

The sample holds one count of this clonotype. CDR3 coding DNA: TGTGCCAGCAGGGACGTCCATAGCAATCAGCCCCAGCATTTT. Amino acid sequence: CASRDVHSNQPQHF. The chain employs TRBV6-2 or TRBV6-3 and TRBJ1-5; no firm D call. The V gene's germline CDR1 is MNHEY and CDR2 SVGEGT. The length of the CDR3 is 14 residues. Trimming removed 6 bases at V and 0 bases at J, with 9 bases between.

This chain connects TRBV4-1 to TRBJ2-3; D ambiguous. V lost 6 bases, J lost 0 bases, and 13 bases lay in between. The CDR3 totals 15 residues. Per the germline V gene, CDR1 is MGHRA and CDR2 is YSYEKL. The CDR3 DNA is TGCGCCAGCAGACCCGTGTTTACGAGCACAGATACGCAGTATTTT. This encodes CASRPVFTSTDTQYF.

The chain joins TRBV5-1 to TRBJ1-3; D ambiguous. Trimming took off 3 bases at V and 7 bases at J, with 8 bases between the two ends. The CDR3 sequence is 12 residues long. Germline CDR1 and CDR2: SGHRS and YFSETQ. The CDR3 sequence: CASSSSDNTIYF. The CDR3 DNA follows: TGCGCCAGCAGCTCCTCCGACAACACCATATATTTT.

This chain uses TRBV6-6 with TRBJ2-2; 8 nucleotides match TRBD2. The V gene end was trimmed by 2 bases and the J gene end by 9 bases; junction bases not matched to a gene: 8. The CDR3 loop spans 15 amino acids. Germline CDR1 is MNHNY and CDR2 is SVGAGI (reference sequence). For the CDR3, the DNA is TGTGCCAGCAGTTACCCGGGACTAGGAGGCCGGGAGCTGTTTTTT. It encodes CASSYPGLGGRELFF.

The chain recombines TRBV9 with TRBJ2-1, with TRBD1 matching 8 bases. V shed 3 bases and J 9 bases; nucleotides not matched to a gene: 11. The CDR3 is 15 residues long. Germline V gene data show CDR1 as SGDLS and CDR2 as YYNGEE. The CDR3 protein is CASSGSRGRVPEQFF. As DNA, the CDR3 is TGTGCCAGCAGCGGGTCCAGGGGGCGCGTCCCTGAGCAGTTCTTC. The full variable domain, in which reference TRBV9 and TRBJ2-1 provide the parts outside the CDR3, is DSGVTQTPKHLITATGQRVTLRCSPRSGDLSVYWYQQSLDQGLQFLIQYYNGEERAKGNILERFSAQQFPDLHSELNLSSLELGDSALYFCASSGSRGRVPEQFFGPGTRLTVL.

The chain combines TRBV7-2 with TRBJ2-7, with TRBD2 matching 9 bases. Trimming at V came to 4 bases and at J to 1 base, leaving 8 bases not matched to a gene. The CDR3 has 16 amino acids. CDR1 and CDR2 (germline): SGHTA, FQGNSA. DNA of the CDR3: TGTGCCAGCAGCTGGGGGGGTAGCGGGGGATCCTACGAGCAGTACTTC. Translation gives CASSWGGSGGSYEQYF.

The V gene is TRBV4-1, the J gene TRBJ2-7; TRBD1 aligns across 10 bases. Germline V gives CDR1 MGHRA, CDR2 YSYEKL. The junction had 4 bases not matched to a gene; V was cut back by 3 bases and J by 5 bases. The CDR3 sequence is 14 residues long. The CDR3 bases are TGCGCCAGCAGCCACTGGGACAGGGGAAACGAGCAGTACTTC. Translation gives CASSHWDRGNEQYF.

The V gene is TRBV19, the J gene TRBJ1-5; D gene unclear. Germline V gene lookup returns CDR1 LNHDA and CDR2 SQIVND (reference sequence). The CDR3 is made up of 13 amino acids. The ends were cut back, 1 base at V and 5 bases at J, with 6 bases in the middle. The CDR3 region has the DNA TGTGCCAGTAGTATAGGGGTCCATCAGCCCCAGCATTTT. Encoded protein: CASSIGVHQPQHF.

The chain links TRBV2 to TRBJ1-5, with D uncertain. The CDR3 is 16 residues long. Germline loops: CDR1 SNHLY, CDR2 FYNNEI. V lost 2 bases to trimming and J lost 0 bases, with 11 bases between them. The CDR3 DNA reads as TGTGCCAGCAGTGAATTTGGGCAGCATAGCAATCAGCCCCAGCATTTT. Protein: CASSEFGQHSNQPQHF.

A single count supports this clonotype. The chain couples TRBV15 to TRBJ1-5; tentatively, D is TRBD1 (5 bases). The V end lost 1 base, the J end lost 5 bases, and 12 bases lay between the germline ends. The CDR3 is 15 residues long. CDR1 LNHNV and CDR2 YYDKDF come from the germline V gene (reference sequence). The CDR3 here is CATSRVGRAHQPQHF. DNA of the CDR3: TGTGCCACCAGCAGAGTCGGCAGGGCTCATCAGCCCCAGCATTTT.

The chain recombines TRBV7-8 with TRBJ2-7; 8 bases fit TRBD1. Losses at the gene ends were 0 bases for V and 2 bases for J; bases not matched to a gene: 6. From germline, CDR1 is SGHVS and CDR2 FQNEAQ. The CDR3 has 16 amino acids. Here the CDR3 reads CASSLADREWAYEQYV. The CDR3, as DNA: TGTGCCAGCAGCTTAGCGGACAGGGAATGGGCCTACGAGCAGTACGTC.

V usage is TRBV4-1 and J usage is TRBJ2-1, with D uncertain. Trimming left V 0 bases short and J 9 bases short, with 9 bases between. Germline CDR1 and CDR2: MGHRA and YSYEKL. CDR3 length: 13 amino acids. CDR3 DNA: TGCGCCAGCAGCCAAGACGGCGGCGGTGAGCAGTTCTTC. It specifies CASSQDGGGEQFF.

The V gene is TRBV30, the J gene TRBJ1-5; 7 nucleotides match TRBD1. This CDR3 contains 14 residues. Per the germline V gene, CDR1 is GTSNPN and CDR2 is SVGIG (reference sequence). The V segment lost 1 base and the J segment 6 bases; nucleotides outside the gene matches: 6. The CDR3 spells CAWSGEGARQPQHF. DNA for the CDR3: TGTGCCTGGAGTGGCGAGGGGGCGCGTCAGCCCCAGCATTTT.